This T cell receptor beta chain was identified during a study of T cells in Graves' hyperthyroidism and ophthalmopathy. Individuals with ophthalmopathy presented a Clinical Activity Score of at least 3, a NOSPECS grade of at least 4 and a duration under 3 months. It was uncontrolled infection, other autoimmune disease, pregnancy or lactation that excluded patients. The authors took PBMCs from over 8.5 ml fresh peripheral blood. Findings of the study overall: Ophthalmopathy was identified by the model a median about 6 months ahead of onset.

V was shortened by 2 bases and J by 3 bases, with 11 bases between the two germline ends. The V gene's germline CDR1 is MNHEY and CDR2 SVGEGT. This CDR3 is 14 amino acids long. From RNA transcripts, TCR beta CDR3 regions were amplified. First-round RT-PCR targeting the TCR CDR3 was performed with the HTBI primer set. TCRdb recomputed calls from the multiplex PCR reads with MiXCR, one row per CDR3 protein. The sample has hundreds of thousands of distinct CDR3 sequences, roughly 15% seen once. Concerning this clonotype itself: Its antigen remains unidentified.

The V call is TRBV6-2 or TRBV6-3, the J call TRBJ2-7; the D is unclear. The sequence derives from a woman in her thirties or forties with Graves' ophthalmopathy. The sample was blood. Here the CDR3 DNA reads TGTGCCAGCAGTTACCCCCCCAGCTACTACGAGCAGTACTTC. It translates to CASSYPPSYYEQYF.